A selection of T cell receptor beta chains follows, all from one sample in a study of Ad26.COV2.S vaccination and SARS-CoV-2 variants. Method: immunoSEQ multiplex PCR; TCRdb's copy keeps in-frame clones and lacks some. The top ten clones hold over 1.3% of a sample with about 680,000 clones, 89% of them seen once. The sample here was peripheral blood, taken in a trial of Ad26.COV2.S vaccine versus placebo. These receptors all come from a person aged 18-65 years who received the Ad26.COV2.S COVID-19 vaccine or a placebo. CDR3s leave out the opening cysteine and the closing phenylalanine or tryptophan.

TRBV6-5	TRBJ1-1	AGGQGDMNTEAF
TRBV5-1	TRBJ1-6	ASSLGTGLSSPLH
TRBV3-1/TRBV3-2	TRBJ2-3	ASAQTSGRGDTQY
TRBV7-6	TRBJ1-5	ASRPCWASPGNQPQH
TRBV7-8	TRBJ2-2	ASSTLGSGELF
TRBV5-1	TRBJ2-7	ASSGGRRMAYEQY
TRBV5-1	TRBJ1-4	ASSLGGTNEKLF
TRBV27	TRBJ2-3	ASTRRGGITDTQY
TRBV20-1	TRBJ1-2	SALQGYGYT
TRBV25-1	TRBJ1-2	ASSGSTGEGYT
TRBV5-5	TRBJ2-7	ASSFAWYEQY
TRBV10-3	TRBJ2-1	AISSLGGEQF
TRBV6-5	TRBJ2-2	ASKWGTNTGELF